This TCR beta chain was observed in a study of T cells after yellow fever vaccination (dated by TCRdb to between 2018 and 2020). About the study as a whole: The SMART-Seq v4 Ultra Low Input RNA kit was used to prepare libraries from fractions with low cell numbers. To follow T-cell clones before and after both primary and booster YFV17D yellow fever vaccination, bulk TCR alpha and beta repertoires underwent longitudinal sequencing. Two healthy male donors, one aged 18 to 29 and one aged 30 to 40 years, made up the cohort. Blood was drawn at multiple timepoints before and after primary and secondary immunization, with bulk PBMC replicates and cell subsets isolated. Study-level results and caveats: A small share of clonotypes was detected in both CD4 and CD8 compartments, with the overlap likely arising from convergent recombination. Because abundant contaminating clonotypes from the bulk population could be contained in FACS-sorted repertoires, computational filtering was required. The secondary T-cell response was weaker than the primary response but faster, peaking on day 5 instead of day 15. Most clones expanded after primary vaccination were re-detected after the booster (almost 97% of CD4 and about nine tenths of CD8), suggesting broad memory maintenance. The study included only a couple of donors, which limits how far the findings can be generalized.

TCR cDNA was synthesized by 5'RACE template switching, through which a universal primer site and unique molecular identifiers were introduced. Priming for cDNA synthesis came from both the TCR alpha and TCR beta constant segments. Libraries were amplified in two PCR steps, with sample barcodes and sequencing adapters added in the second step. Sequencing of libraries was performed on Illumina HiSeq 2500 (2x100 bp) or NovaSeq (2x150 bp). In the original analysis: MIGEC was used to demultiplex reads and collapse the reads into UMI consensus sequences, and MiXCR was used for V(D)J alignment. Using edgeR on replicate PBMC samples, clonotypes were called vaccine-responding if FDR was below 0.01 and the log2 fold change was above 5 up to day 15. Bulk clonotypes were assigned CD4 or CD8 identity according to which sequenced CD4 or CD8 repertoire held them at higher abundance. Starting from the raw public reads, TCRdb applied fastp trimming at Q25, assembled clones with MiXCR and retained in-frame beta chains. Each CDR3 protein appears once, grouped with its most common genes and DNA. These V and J calls originate from TCRdb's pipeline instead of the authors' own analysis. The sample table shows 450,000 to 650,000 distinct CDR3 sequences, and roughly 13% are seen once. The ten largest clones add up to roughly an eighth of the sample.

Trimming at the junction amounts to 8 bases on V and 1 base on J, and the germline ends lie 11 bases apart. There are 14 amino acids in the CDR3, from cysteine to phenylalanine inclusive. The retained sequence is limited to the CDR3, 42 bases, with the frame set at the first base. In the germline V gene (reference sequence), CDR1 corresponds to LNHDA and CDR2 to SQIVND. In its sample, this clonotype was seen a few times. Its antigen remains undetermined. No base quality values were provided; no much bigger clone lies one nucleotide off. The sample's treatment or condition label, in plain terms: live attenuated yellow fever vaccine strain. Two biological replicates of bulk PBMCs were collected at each blood-draw timepoint. A standard Ficoll-Paque protocol was used to isolate PBMCs from peripheral blood. TriZol was used to extract RNA from bulk PBMCs, CD4 and CD8 fractions, and dextramer-positive and dextramer-negative fractions.

Here the chain combines TRBV19 and TRBJ2-2; the D gene is perhaps TRBD1, on 6 matching bases. Sample: PBMCs, taken on the day of the yellow fever booster vaccination. The sequence was collected from a man aged 25-45 years who received the YFV17D yellow fever vaccine. The CDR3 protein: CASPRGGNTGELFF. The sequenced DNA is TGTGCCAGTCCCAGGGGCGGGAACACCGGGGAGCTGTTTTTT.